The 4 T cell receptor beta chains listed next were all sequenced from one sample in a study of cytomegalovirus exposure and HLA in healthy donors. PCR used 60 Vbeta primers and 13 Jbeta primers. The table came from immunoSEQ multiplex PCR; TCRdb's copy has only in-frame clones and leaves some out. Among tens of thousands of clones listed, approximately 91% were seen once. The sequencing input was PBMCs. All receptors derive from a young woman in good health and CMV-seronegative.

The chain combines TRBV7-9 with TRBJ1-3; D is ambiguous. CDR1 and CDR2 (germline): SEHNR, FQNEAQ (reference sequence). Trimming cost V 4 bases and J 0 bases, with 10 bases left between them. The CDR3 is 15 residues long. The CDR3 DNA follows: TGTGCCAGCAGCTCCACACATTTCTCTGGAAACACCATATATTTT. This translates into CASSSTHFSGNTIYF.

The chain is built from TRBV13 and TRBJ2-1; D is uncertain. This CDR3 comprises 12 residues. Germline CDR1 PRHDT, CDR2 FYEKMQ (reference sequence). V lost 5 bases, J lost 6 bases, and 8 bases lay in between. CDR3: CASSASSNEQFF. Here the CDR3 DNA reads TGTGCCAGCAGCGCATCTAGCAATGAGCAGTTCTTC.

This chain connects TRBV4-1 to TRBJ1-2; 9 nucleotides agree with TRBD1. From germline, CDR1 is MGHRA and CDR2 YSYEKL. With V trimmed by 0 bases and J by 2 bases, 7 bases remained unmatched. The CDR3 contains 17 residues. The CDR3, as DNA: TGCGCCAGCAGCCAAGATCGGACCGGACAGGGGAACTATGGCTACACCTTC. Protein sequence: CASSQDRTGQGNYGYTF.

The rearrangement uses TRBV5-1 and TRBJ1-6; D not resolved. Trimming took 4 bases from V and 7 from J, leaving 9 bases between them. Germline V gene data show CDR1 as SGHRS and CDR2 as YFSETQ. CDR3 length: 13 residues. The CDR3 nucleotides are TGCGCCAGCAGCCCCACTATCAATTCACCCCTCCACTTT. It translates to CASSPTINSPLHF.